This is a list of T cell receptor beta chains from one sample in a study of T cell responses to AZD1222 COVID-19 vaccine. Some clones are missing from TCRdb's copy, which holds only in-frame ones; the method was immunoSEQ multiplex PCR. The sample contains 120,000 to 150,000 clones, more than 80% of which appear only once. The sample consisted of peripheral blood, taken on day 0 of MenACWY control vaccination. These TCRs come from an adult in good health. The conserved cysteine and the conserved F or W are not part of the CDR3 here. Each record gives: V gene, J gene, CDR3 protein.

v_gene: TRBV9
j_gene: TRBJ2-6
CDR3aa: ASSSPGSGANVLT

v_gene: TRBV5-1
j_gene: TRBJ2-2
CDR3aa: ASSEQGTGELF

v_gene: TRBV25-1
j_gene: TRBJ1-2
CDR3aa: ASSEWGYGYT

v_gene: TRBV6-2/TRBV6-3
j_gene: TRBJ1-4
CDR3aa: ASSFGLPREKLF

v_gene: TRBV19
j_gene: TRBJ2-3
CDR3aa: ASRRTGASTDTQY

v_gene: TRBV20-1
j_gene: TRBJ1-1
CDR3aa: SASTNTEAF

v_gene: TRBV5-1
j_gene: TRBJ2-2
CDR3aa: ASSLLRGQTGELF

v_gene: TRBV7-9
j_gene: TRBJ1-4
CDR3aa: ASSLAATNEKLF

v_gene: TRBV28
j_gene: TRBJ1-4
CDR3aa: ASSLSSEKLF

v_gene: TRBV7-2
j_gene: TRBJ1-1
CDR3aa: ASSLGAGGTEAF

v_gene: TRBV19
j_gene: TRBJ2-3
CDR3aa: ASSSVSWADTQY

v_gene: TRBV6-5
j_gene: TRBJ1-5
CDR3aa: ASTGGQWRNQPQH

v_gene: TRBV11-2
j_gene: TRBJ2-4
CDR3aa: ASTPIRGEKNIQY

v_gene: TRBV19
j_gene: TRBJ1-2
CDR3aa: ASSTLPRTGEGYT

v_gene: TRBV5-4
j_gene: TRBJ2-2
CDR3aa: ASSRKQGVFTGELF

v_gene: TRBV9
j_gene: TRBJ1-2
CDR3aa: ASSVDPTGYYGYT

v_gene: TRBV4-2
j_gene: TRBJ1-3
CDR3aa: ASSHWTDPRSGNTIY